The source of this T cell receptor beta chain is a study of T cell responses to AZD1222 COVID-19 vaccine. Repertoires were generated with immunoSEQ multiplex PCR, while TCRdb's copy carries only in-frame clones and drops some. The sample has fewer than 200,000 clones; more than 80% are singletons. The study's findings and limits: Spike regions recognized by vaccine-associated CD4 TCRs spanned the protein, led by 160-218 and 743-854. Spike-specific TCRs gained breadth and depth after people received two AZD1222 doses. Donors were largely white British and mainly female; clonal diversity was possibly underestimated.

With regard to this clone: Its target is unknown.

CDR1 is SGHNT and CDR2 is YYREEE in the germline V gene (reference sequence). V shed 4 bases, J shed 2 bases, and the junction held 10 bases outside the gene matches. The CDR3 spans 16 residues. The sequence was obtained from an adult in good health. The source was peripheral blood, collected on day 0 of AZD1222 vaccination. This chain links TRBV5-4 with TRBJ2-7; 9 positions match TRBD1. CDR3 DNA: TGTGCCAGCAGCGCACCGGGACAGGGAACTACCTACGAGCAGTACTTC. This translates into CASSAPGQGTTYEQYF.